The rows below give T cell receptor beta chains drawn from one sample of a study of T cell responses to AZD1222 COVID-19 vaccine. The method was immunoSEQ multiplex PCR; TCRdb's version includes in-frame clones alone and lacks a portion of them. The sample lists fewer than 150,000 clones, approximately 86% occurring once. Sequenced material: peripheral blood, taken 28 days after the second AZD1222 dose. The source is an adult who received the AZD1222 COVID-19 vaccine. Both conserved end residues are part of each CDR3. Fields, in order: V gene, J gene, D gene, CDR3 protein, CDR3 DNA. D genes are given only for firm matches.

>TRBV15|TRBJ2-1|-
CATSRDPDGVQGSLYEQFF
TGTGCCACCAGCAGAGATCCCGACGGTGTGCAGGGCTCCCTCTATGAGCAGTTCTTC
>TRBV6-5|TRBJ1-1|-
CASSPRRNTEAFF
TGTGCCAGCAGCCCCAGGCGGAACACTGAAGCTTTCTTT
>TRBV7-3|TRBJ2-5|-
CASSSNQETQYF
TGTGCCAGCAGCTCCAATCAAGAGACCCAGTACTTC
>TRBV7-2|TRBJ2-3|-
CASSAGALAGTQYF
TGTGCCAGCAGCGCTGGGGCACTAGCAGGAACGCAGTATTTT
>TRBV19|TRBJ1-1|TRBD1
CASSNRQGRTEAFF
TGTGCCAGTAGTAACAGACAGGGTAGGACTGAAGCTTTCTTT
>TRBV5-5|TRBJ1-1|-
CASTLGLMTLLYLNTEAFF
TGTGCCAGCACTCTCGGACTTATGACTTTGCTTTATCTGAACACTGAAGCTTTCTTT
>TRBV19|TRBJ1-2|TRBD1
CASSTFRGGYTF
TGTGCCAGTAGTACCTTCAGGGGGGGCTACACCTTC
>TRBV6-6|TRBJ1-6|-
CASRYSDSPLHF
TGTGCCAGCAGGTATTCTGACTCACCCCTCCACTTT
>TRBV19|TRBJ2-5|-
CASSITATALYPETQYF
TGTGCCAGTAGTATTACGGCAACAGCCCTGTACCCAGAGACCCAGTACTTC
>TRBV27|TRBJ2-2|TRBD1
CVSRGRGGELFF
TGTGTCAGCAGGGGGCGCGGCGGGGAGCTGTTTTTT
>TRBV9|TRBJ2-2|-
CASSVLGGAGTGELFF
TGTGCCAGCAGCGTCCTAGGGGGCGCGGGGACCGGGGAGCTGTTTTTT
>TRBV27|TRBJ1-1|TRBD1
CASTRLTGTGIKDTEAFF
TGTGCCAGCACAAGACTTACCGGGACAGGGATCAAGGACACTGAAGCTTTCTTT
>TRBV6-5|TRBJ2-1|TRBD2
CASSSTSEPYNEQFF
TGTGCCAGCAGTTCTACTAGCGAGCCCTACAATGAGCAGTTCTTC
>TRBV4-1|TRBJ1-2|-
CASSQVGQRYGYTF
TGCGCCAGCAGCCAAGTCGGACAGCGATATGGCTACACCTTC